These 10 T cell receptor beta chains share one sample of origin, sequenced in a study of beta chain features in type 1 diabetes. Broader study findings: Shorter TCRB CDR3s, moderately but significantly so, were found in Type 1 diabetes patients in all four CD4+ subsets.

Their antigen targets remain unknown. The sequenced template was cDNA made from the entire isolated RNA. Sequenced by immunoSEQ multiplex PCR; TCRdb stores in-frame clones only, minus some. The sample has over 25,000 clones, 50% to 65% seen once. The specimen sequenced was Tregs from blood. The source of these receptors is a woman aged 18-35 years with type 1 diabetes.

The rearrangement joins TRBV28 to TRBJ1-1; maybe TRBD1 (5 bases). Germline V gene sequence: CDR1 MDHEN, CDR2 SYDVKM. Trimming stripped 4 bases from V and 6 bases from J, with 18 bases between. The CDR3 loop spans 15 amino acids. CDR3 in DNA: TGTGCCAGCAGTTCCCCATCAAGGGGATTCCCTGAAGCTTTCTTT. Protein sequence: CASSSPSRGFPEAFF.

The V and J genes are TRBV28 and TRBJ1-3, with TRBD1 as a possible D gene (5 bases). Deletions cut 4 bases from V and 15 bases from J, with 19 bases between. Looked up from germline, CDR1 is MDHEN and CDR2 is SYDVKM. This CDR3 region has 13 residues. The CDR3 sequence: CASSSPQVQGSYF. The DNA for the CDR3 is TGTGCCAGCAGTTCCCCCCAAGTCCAGGGATCATATTTT. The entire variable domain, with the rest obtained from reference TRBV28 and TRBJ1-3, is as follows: DVKVTQSSRYLVKRTGEKVFLECVQDMDHENMFWYRQDPGLGLRLIYFSYDVKMKEKGDIPEGYSVSREKKERFSLILESASTNQTSMYLCASSSPQVQGSYFGEGSWLTVV.

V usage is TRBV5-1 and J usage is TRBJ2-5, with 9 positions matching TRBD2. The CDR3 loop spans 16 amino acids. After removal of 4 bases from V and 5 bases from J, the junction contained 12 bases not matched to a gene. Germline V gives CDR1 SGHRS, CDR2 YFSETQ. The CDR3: CASSGGLAPREETQYF. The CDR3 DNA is TGCGCCAGCAGCGGGGGACTAGCCCCCCGGGAGGAGACCCAGTACTTC.

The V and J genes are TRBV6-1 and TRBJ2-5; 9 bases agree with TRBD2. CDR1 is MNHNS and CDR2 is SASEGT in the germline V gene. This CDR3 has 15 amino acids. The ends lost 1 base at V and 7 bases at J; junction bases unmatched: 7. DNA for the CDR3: TGTGCCAGCAGTGAAGTAACTAGCGGGCCGGGGACCCAGTACTTC. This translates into CASSEVTSGPGTQYF.

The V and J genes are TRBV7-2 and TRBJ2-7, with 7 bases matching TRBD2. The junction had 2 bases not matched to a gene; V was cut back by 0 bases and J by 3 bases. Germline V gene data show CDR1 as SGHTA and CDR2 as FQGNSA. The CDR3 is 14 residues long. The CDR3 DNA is TGTGCCAGCAGCTTAGCCGGCGGGGGCTACGAGCAGTACTTC. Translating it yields CASSLAGGGYEQYF. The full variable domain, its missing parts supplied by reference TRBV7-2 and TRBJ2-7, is GAGVSQSPSNKVTEKGKDVELRCDPISGHTALYWYRQSLGQGLEFLIYFQGNSAPDKSGLPSDRFSAERTGGSVSTLTIQRTQQEDSAVYLCASSLAGGGYEQYFGPGTRLTVT.

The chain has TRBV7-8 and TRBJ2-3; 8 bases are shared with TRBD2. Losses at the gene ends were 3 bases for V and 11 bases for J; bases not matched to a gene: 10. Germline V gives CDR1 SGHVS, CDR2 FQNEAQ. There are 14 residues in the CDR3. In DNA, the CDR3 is TGTGCCAGCAGCTTCCCCGGGGGGGGCAGGTGGCAGTATTTT. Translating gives CASSFPGGGRWQYF.

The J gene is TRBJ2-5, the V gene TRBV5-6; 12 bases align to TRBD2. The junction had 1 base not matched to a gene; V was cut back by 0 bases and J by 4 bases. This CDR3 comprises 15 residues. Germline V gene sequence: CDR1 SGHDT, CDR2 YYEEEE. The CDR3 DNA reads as TGTGCCAGCAGCTTGGCACTAGCGGGAGGAGAGACCCAGTACTTC. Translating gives CASSLALAGGETQYF.

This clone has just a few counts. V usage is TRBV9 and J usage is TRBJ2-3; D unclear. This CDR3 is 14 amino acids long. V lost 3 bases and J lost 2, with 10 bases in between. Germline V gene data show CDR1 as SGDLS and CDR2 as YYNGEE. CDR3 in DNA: TGTGCCAGCAGCGCCTATATTGACACAGATACGCAGTATTTT. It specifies CASSAYIDTDTQYF.

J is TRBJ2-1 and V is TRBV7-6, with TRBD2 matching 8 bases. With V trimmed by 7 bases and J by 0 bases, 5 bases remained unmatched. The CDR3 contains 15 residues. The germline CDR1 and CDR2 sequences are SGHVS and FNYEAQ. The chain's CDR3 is CASKAREGSYNEQFF. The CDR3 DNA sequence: TGTGCCAGCAAGGCCCGGGAGGGCTCCTACAATGAGCAGTTCTTC.

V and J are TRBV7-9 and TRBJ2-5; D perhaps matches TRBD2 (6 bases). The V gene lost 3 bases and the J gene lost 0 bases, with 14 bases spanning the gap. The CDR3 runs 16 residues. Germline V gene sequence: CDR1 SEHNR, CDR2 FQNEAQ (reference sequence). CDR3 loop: CASSFWAGMNQETQYF. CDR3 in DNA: TGTGCCAGCAGCTTTTGGGCGGGGATGAACCAAGAGACCCAGTACTTC.